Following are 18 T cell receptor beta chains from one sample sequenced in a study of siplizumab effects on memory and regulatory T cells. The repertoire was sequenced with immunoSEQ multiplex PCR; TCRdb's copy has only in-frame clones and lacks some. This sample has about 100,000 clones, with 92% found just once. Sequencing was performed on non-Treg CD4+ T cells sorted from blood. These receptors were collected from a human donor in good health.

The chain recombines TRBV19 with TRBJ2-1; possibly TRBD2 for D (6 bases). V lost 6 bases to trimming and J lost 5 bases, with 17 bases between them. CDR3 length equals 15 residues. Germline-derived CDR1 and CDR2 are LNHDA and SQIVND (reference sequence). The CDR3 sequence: CASRTTSGPHNEQFF. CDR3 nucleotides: TGTGCCAGTAGGACGACTAGTGGCCCTCACAATGAGCAGTTCTTC.

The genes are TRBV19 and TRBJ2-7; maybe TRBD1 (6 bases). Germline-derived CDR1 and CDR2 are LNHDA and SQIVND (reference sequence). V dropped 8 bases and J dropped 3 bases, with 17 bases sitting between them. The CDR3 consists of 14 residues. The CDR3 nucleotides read TGTGCCAGTTCGTACGACAGGAATTTCTACGAGCAGTACTTC. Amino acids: CASSYDRNFYEQYF.

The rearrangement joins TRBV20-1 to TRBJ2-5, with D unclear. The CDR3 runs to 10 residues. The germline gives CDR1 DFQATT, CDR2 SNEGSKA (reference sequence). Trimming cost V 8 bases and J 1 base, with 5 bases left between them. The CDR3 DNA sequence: TGCAGTCCTCGCCAAGAGACCCAGTACTTC. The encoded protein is CSPRQETQYF.

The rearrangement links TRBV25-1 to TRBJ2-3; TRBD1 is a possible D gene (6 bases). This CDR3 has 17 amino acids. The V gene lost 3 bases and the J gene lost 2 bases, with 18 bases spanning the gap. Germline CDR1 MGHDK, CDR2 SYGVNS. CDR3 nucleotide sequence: TGTGCCAGCAGTGAGACCGGTGGACAGATCTTCACAGATACGCAGTATTTT. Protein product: CASSETGGQIFTDTQYF. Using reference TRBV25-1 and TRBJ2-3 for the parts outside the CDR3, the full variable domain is EADIYQTPRYLVIGTGKKITLECSQTMGHDKMYWYQQDPGMELHLIHYSYGVNSTEKGDLSSESTVSRIRTEHFPLTLESARPSHTSQYLCASSETGGQIFTDTQYFGPGTRLTVL.

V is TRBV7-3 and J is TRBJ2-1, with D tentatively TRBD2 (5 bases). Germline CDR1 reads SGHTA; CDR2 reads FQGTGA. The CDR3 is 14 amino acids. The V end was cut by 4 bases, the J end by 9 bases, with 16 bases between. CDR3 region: CASSYHSEAGEQFF. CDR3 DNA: TGTGCCAGCAGCTACCATAGCGAGGCGGGTGAGCAGTTCTTC.

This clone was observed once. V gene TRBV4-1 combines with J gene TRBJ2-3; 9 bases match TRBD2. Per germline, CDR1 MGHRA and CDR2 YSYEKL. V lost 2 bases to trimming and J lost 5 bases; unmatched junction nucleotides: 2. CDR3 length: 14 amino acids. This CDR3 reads CASSQKAGGDTQYF. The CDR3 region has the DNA TGCGCCAGCAGCCAAAAAGCGGGAGGAGATACGCAGTATTTT.

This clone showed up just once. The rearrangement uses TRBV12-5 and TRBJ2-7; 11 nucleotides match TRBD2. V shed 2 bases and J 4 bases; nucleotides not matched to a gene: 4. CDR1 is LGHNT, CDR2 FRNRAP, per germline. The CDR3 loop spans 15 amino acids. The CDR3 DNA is TGTGCTAGTGGTTTGTATACTAGCGGGAGTTACGAGCAGTACTTC. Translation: CASGLYTSGSYEQYF.

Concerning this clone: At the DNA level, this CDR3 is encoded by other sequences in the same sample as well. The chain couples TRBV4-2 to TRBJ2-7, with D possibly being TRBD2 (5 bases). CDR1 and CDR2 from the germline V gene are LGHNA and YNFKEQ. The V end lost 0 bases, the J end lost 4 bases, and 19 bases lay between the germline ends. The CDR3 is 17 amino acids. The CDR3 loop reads CASSQDFRGTVPYEQYF. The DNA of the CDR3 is TGTGCCAGCAGCCAAGATTTCCGGGGTACGGTACCTTACGAGCAGTACTTC.

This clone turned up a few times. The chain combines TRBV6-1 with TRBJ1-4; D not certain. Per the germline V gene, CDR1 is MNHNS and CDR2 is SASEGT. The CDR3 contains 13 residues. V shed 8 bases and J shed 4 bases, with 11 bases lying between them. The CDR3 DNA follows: TGTGCCAGCTCGAGTTACCTTAATGAAAAACTGTTTTTT. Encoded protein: CASSSYLNEKLFF.

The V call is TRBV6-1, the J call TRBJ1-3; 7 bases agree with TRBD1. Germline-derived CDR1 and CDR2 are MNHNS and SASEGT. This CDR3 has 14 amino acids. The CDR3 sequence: CALGQGGAGNTIYF. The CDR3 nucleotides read TGTGCTCTGGGTCAGGGGGGTGCTGGAAACACCATATATTTT.

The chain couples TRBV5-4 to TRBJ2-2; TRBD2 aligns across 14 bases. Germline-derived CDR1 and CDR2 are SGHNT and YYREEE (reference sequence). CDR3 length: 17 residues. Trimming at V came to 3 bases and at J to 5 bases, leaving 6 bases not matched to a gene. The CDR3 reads CASSSGTSGSRTGELFF. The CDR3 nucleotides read TGTGCCAGCAGCTCCGGGACTAGCGGGAGTCGGACCGGGGAGCTGTTTTTT.

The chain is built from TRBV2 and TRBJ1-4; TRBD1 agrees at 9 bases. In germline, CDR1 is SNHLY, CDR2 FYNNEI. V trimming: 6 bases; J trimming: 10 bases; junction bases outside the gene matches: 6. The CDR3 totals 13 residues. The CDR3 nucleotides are TGTGCCAGCAGACAGGGGGCGCGGAGAAAACTGTTTTTT. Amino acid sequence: CASRQGARRKLFF.

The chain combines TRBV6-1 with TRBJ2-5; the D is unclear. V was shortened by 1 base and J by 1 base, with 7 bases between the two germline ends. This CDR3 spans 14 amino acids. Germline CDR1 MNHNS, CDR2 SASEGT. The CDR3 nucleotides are TGTGCCAGCAGTGAAGGGAACATCCAAGAGACCCAGTACTTC. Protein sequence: CASSEGNIQETQYF.

The CDR3 loop reads CASRKAGTSGRNEQFF. The CDR3 DNA reads as TGTGCCAGCAGAAAGGCCGGGACTAGCGGGAGGAATGAGCAGTTCTTC. J is TRBJ2-1 and V is TRBV11-3, with TRBD2 matching over 15 bases. The V gene's germline CDR1 is SGHNT and CDR2 YENEEA. CDR3 length: 16 amino acids. V dropped 6 bases and J dropped 7; count of bases not matched to a gene: 7.

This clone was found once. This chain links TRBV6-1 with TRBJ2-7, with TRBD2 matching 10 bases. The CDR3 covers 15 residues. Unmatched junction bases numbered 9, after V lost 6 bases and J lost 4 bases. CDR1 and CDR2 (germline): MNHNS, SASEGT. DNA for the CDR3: TGTGCCAGCAGCCCCCCGGGACTAGCGAGTTACGAGCAGTACTTC. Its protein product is CASSPPGLASYEQYF.

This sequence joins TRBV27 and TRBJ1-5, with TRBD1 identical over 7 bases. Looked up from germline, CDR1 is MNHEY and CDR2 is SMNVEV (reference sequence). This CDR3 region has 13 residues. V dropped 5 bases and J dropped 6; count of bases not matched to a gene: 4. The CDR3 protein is CASSHQGGQPQHF. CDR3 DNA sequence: TGTGCCAGCAGTCATCAGGGGGGTCAGCCCCAGCATTTT.

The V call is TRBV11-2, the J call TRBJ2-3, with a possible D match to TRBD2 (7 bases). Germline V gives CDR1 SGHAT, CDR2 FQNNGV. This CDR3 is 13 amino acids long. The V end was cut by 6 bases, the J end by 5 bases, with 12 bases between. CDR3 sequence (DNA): TGTGCCAGCAGTCACGGGGGGCAAGATACGCAGTATTTT. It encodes CASSHGGQDTQYF. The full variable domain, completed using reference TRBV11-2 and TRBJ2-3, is EAGVAQSPRYKIIEKRQSVAFWCNPISGHATLYWYQQILGQGPKLLIQFQNNGVVDDSQLPKDRFSAERLKGVDSTLKIQPAKLEDSAVYLCASSHGGQDTQYFGPGTRLTVL.

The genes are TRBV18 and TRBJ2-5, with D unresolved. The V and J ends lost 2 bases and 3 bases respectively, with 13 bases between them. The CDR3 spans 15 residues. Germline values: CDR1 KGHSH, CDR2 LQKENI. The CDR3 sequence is CASSPEVGFEETQYF. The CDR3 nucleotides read TGTGCCAGCTCACCAGAGGTGGGATTCGAAGAGACCCAGTACTTC.